What follows is one T cell receptor beta chain and its context. Its specificity is unknown. The same CDR3 arises from other DNA sequences in this sample as well. These data belong to a study of cytomegalovirus exposure and HLA in healthy donors. Study as a whole: Sequencing of about 179 million T cells in an earlier analysis found 95 million to 120 million unique TCR beta sequences. Notes on the study in general: Certain sequence variants were highly shared and formed a cluster, and this cluster was likely a sequencing artifact. In vitro data verified a few CMV-associated chains as specific for CMV antigens.

60 Vbeta and 13 Jbeta primers were used in PCR. Repertoires were generated with immunoSEQ multiplex PCR, while TCRdb's copy carries only in-frame clones and drops some. This sample has around 190,000 clones, with around 79% found just once. Looked up from germline, CDR1 is SEHNR and CDR2 is FQNEAQ (reference sequence). This CDR3 region has 12 residues. The J segment lost 3 bases and the V segment lost 4 bases, leaving 0 bases of the junction unmatched. This clonotype was sampled from a woman aged 45-60 years in good health and CMV-seronegative. Sequenced material: PBMCs. The rearrangement uses TRBV7-9 and TRBJ2-7; TRBD2 matches at 7 bases. The CDR3 reads CASSSSGYEQYF. CDR3 coding DNA: TGTGCCAGCAGCTCTAGCGGCTACGAGCAGTACTTC.